Each of the 3 T cell receptor beta chains below was sequenced from the same sample in a study of blood T cell repertoires in COVID-19. Only in-frame clones appear in the TCRdb table, and some are missing; sequencing was by immunoSEQ multiplex PCR. The table records roughly 130,000 clones, about four fifths of them present only once. The source material was peripheral blood. These receptors all come from a woman between 50 and 59 years old with acute or convalescent COVID-19.

The CDR3 coding sequence is TGTGCCAGCAGTTTTAACAGGGTTGCCGAAGCTTTCTTT. It codes for CASSFNRVAEAFF. The chain recombines TRBV6-5 with TRBJ1-1; a possible D gene is TRBD1 (6 bases). The CDR3 runs to 13 residues. CDR1 MNHEY and CDR2 SVGAGI come from the germline V gene. The V end lost 4 bases, the J end lost 8 bases, and 14 bases lay between the germline ends.

The rearrangement links TRBV7-3 to TRBJ1-6; D is unresolved. CDR1 SGHTA and CDR2 FQGTGA come from the germline V gene. Trimming left V 5 bases short and J 4 bases short, with 9 bases between. The CDR3 is made up of 14 amino acids. DNA for the CDR3: TGTGCCAGCAGCCATGGGCTTTATAATTCACCCCTCCACTTT. This translates into CASSHGLYNSPLHF.

This CDR3 is CAWSTGPGYGYTF. In DNA, the CDR3 is TGTGCCTGGAGCACAGGGCCGGGCTATGGCTACACCTTC. The V and J genes are TRBV30 and TRBJ1-2; TRBD1 might be the D (6 bases). The V and J ends lost 3 bases and 4 bases respectively, with 12 bases between them. This CDR3 has 13 residues. Germline loops: CDR1 GTSNPN, CDR2 SVGIG (reference sequence). Supplemented by reference TRBV30 and TRBJ1-2, the full variable domain reads SQTIHQWPATLVQPVGSPLSLECTVEGTSNPNLYWYRQAAGRGLQLLFYSVGIGQISSEVPQNLSASRPQDRQFILSSKKLLLSDSGFYLCAWSTGPGYGYTFGSGTRLTVV.